This passage covers 11 T cell receptor beta chains from one sample sequenced in a study of blood T cell repertoires in COVID-19. Method: immunoSEQ multiplex PCR; TCRdb's copy keeps in-frame clones and lacks some. Altogether some 120,000 clones are present, roughly nine tenths being singletons, with the ten largest covering approximately 5%. Sequencing used peripheral blood. These receptors all stem from a man aged 55 to 70 with COVID-19, enrolled during active disease.

This sequence joins TRBV27 and TRBJ1-2; D is possibly TRBD1 (6 bases). The CDR3 consists of 15 residues. Germline CDR1 and CDR2: MNHEY and SMNVEV (reference sequence). V was trimmed by 5 bases and J by 0 bases, leaving 13 bases between them. CDR3 region: CASSTVQGANYGYTF. The CDR3 DNA is TGTGCCAGCAGTACCGTACAGGGAGCTAACTATGGCTACACCTTC.

The chain is built from TRBV7-6 and TRBJ1-5; 10 nucleotides agree with TRBD1. This CDR3 contains 18 residues. Germline V CDR1 and CDR2: SGHVS, FNYEAQ. The V segment lost 1 base and the J segment 3 bases; nucleotides outside the gene matches: 9. The CDR3 sequence: CASSLGSAGTGDNQPQHF. The CDR3 nucleotides are TGTGCCAGCAGCTTAGGGAGCGCCGGGACAGGGGACAATCAGCCCCAGCATTTT.

The chain carries TRBV7-2 and TRBJ1-1; a weak D match, TRBD1 (5 bases). The germline V gene has CDR1 SGHTA and CDR2 FQGNSA. V lost 2 bases to trimming and J lost 2 bases, with 6 bases between them. The CDR3 consists of 13 residues. CDR3 residues: CASSLRGNTEAFF. Written as DNA, the CDR3 is TGTGCCAGCAGCTTAAGGGGTAACACTGAAGCTTTCTTT.

The chain employs TRBV6-2 or TRBV6-3 and TRBJ2-3; 8 bases line up with TRBD2. This CDR3 has 16 amino acids. From germline, CDR1 is MNHEY and CDR2 SVGEGT. The J segment lost 2 bases and the V segment lost 5 bases, leaving 9 bases of the junction unmatched. Here the CDR3 DNA reads TGTGCCAGCAGTCCACATCTAGCGGGCAACACAGATACGCAGTATTTT. This translates into CASSPHLAGNTDTQYF.

The chain employs TRBV5-1 and TRBJ2-4, with 7 nucleotides matching TRBD1. CDR1 and CDR2 (germline): SGHRS, YFSETQ. J gave up 8 bases and V 1 base, and 9 bases lay outside the gene matches. The CDR3 loop spans 15 amino acids. The CDR3 region is CASSLMGYRGDIQYF. CDR3 DNA: TGCGCCAGCAGCTTGATGGGTTACAGGGGAGACATTCAGTACTTC.

CDR3 region: CATSDRTSGRASQETQYF. DNA for the CDR3: TGTGCCACCAGTGACCGGACTAGCGGGAGGGCCTCCCAAGAGACCCAGTACTTC. This chain uses TRBV24-1 with TRBJ2-5; 15 bases line up with TRBD2. Trimming took 4 bases from V and 1 from J; bases not matched to a gene: 6. Germline loops: CDR1 KGHDR, CDR2 SFDVKD. The CDR3 extends over 18 amino acids.

In DNA, the CDR3 is TGTGCCAGCAGTTACCCAGGGGGCGGTGGCGAAAAACTGTTTTTT. It is translated as CASSYPGGGGEKLFF. This rearrangement joins TRBV25-1 to TRBJ1-4; the match to TRBD1 covers 8 bases. Trimming took 5 bases from V and 8 from J; bases not matched to a gene: 10. In germline, CDR1 is MGHDK, CDR2 SYGVNS. The CDR3 is 15 amino acids.

The chain carries TRBV19 and TRBJ1-2; D is unresolved. The CDR3 has 12 residues. Germline CDR1 LNHDA, CDR2 SQIVND (reference sequence). Trimming shortened V by 3 bases and J by 4 bases, and 6 bases separated the two germline ends. The CDR3 reads CASSMARYGYTF. CDR3 bases: TGTGCCAGTAGTATGGCCCGCTATGGCTACACCTTC. Using reference TRBV19 and TRBJ1-2 for the parts outside the CDR3, the full variable domain is DGGITQSPKYLFRKEGQNVTLSCEQNLNHDAMYWYRQDPGQGLRLIYYSQIVNDFQKGDIAEGYSVSREKKESFPLTVTSAQKNPTAFYLCASSMARYGYTFGSGTRLTVV.

This chain uses TRBV19 with TRBJ2-3, with D tentatively TRBD2 (6 bases). This CDR3 comprises 14 residues. V shed 7 bases and J shed 1 base, with 12 bases lying between them. Germline V gene sequence: CDR1 LNHDA, CDR2 SQIVND (reference sequence). Here the CDR3 DNA reads TGTGCCAGTAAAACGCGGGGACGCACAGATACGCAGTATTTT. Its protein is CASKTRGRTDTQYF.

CDR3 loop: CASSVGTVAYEQYF. The CDR3 DNA is TGTGCCAGCAGCGTAGGGACAGTAGCCTACGAGCAGTACTTC. This chain uses TRBV9 with TRBJ2-7, with D possibly matching TRBD1 (6 bases). The V gene lost 0 bases and the J gene lost 2 bases, with 9 bases spanning the gap. The CDR3 loop spans 14 amino acids. The germline V gene encodes CDR1 SGDLS and CDR2 YYNGEE.

As to this clone: This specimen includes other DNA sequences encoding the same CDR3. The rearrangement links TRBV6-6 to TRBJ2-5; a weak D match, TRBD1 (6 bases). The CDR3 runs 15 residues. V was trimmed by 0 bases and J by 3 bases, leaving 11 bases between them. Germline V CDR1 and CDR2: MNHNY, SVGAGI (reference sequence). CDR3 sequence: CASSYSGAGEETQYF. CDR3 DNA sequence: TGTGCCAGCAGTTACTCGGGGGCAGGGGAAGAGACCCAGTACTTC.